This T cell receptor (beta chain) was found in a study of blood T cells in healthy people across ages. There are many counts of this clonotype. The antigen remains undetermined. A minimum of 6.5 million PBMCs was isolated per sample. Whole-study findings and limits: Long-lived donors exceeded aged donors in naive CD4+ cells and diversity.

A second PCR of roughly 7 to 11 cycles used a sample-barcoded 5' primer and a J-beta primer mix. TCRdb passed the 5' RACE reads through MiXCR, listing each CDR3 protein once. The sample consists of about 640,000 distinct CDR3 sequences, under 70% of them appearing once. This clonotype was obtained from a man in his fifties or sixties in good health. The specimen was blood.

The CDR3 bases are TGCAGCGTGGCTCCTGGGGAAAGCGAGCAGTACTTC. Encoded protein: CSVAPGESEQYF. This chain connects TRBV29-1 to TRBJ2-7; D is unclear. Germline V CDR1 and CDR2: SQVTM, ANQGSEA. V shed 6 bases and J shed 6 bases, with 15 bases lying between them. The CDR3 totals 12 residues.